This TCR beta chain was captured by sequencing in a study of blood T cells in healthy people across ages. Study observations and caveats: Age showed a roughly linear inverse relationship with TCR beta diversity per million T cells.

Regarding this clonotype: Its antigen remains unknown.

Using a J-beta primer mix together with a sample-barcoded 5' primer, a second PCR was run for roughly 7 to 12 cycles. TCRdb passed the 5' RACE reads through MiXCR, listing each CDR3 protein once. The sample holds 1.2 million to 1.5 million distinct CDR3 sequences, almost 60% seen once. Roughly 9.8 milliliters of peripheral blood were drawn from each donor. Each sample had at least 6.5 million PBMCs isolated. Extracted total RNA amounted to at least 5.5 micrograms for each sample. CDR3 size: 15 residues. Trimming took 5 bases from V and 1 from J; bases not matched to a gene: 5. The sequence derives from a man aged 18 to 35 in good health. Material: blood. This chain joins TRBV12-3 or TRBV12-4 and TRBJ2-5; 9 nucleotides agree with TRBD1. The CDR3 bases are TGTGCCAGCAGTCCGGGACAGGGACCCCAAGAGACCCAGTACTTC. It yields the protein CASSPGQGPQETQYF.